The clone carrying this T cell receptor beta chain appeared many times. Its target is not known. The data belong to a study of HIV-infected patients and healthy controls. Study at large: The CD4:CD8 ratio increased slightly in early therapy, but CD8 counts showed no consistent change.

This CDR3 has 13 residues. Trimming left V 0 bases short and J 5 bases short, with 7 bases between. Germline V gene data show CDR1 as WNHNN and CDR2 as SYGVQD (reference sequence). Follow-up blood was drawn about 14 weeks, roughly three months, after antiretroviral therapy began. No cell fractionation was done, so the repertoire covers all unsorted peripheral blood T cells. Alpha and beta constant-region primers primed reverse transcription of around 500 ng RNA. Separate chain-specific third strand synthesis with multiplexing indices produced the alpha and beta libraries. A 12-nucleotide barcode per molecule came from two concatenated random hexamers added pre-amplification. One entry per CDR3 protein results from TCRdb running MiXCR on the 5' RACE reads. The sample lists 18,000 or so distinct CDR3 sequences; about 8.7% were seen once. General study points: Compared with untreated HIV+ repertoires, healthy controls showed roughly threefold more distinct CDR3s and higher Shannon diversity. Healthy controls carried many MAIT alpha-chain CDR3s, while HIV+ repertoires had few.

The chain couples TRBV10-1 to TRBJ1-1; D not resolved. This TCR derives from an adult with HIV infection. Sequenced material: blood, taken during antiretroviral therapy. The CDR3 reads CASSESGYTEAFF. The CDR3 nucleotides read TGCGCCAGCAGTGAGTCGGGGTATACTGAAGCTTTCTTT.